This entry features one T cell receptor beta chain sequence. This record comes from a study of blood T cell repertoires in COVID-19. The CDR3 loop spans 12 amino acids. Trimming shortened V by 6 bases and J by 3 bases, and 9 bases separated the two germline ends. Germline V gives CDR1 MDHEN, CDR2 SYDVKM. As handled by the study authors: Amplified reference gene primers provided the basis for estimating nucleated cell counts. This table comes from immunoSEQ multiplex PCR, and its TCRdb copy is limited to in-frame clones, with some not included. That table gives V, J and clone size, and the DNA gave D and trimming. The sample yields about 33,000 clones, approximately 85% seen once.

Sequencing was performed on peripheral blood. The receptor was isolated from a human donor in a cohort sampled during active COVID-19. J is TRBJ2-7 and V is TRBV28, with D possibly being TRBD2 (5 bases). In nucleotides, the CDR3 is TGTGCCAGCAGAGGACTGAACTACGAGCAGTACTTC. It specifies CASRGLNYEQYF.